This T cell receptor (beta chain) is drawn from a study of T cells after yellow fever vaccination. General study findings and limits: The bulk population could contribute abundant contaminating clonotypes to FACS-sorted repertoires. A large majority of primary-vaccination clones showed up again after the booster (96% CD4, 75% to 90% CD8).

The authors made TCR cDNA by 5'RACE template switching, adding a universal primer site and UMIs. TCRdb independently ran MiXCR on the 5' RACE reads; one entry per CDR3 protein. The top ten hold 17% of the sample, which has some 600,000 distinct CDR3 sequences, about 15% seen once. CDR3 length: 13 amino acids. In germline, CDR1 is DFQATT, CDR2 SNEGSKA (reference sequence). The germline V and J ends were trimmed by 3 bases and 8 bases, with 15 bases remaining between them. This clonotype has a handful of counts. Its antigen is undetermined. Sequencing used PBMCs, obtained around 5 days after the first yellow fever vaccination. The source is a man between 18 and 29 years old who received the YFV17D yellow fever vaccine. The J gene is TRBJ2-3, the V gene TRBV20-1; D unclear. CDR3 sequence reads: CSASSSHEVTQYF. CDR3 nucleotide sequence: TGCAGTGCTAGCAGTAGCCATGAGGTTACGCAGTATTTT.